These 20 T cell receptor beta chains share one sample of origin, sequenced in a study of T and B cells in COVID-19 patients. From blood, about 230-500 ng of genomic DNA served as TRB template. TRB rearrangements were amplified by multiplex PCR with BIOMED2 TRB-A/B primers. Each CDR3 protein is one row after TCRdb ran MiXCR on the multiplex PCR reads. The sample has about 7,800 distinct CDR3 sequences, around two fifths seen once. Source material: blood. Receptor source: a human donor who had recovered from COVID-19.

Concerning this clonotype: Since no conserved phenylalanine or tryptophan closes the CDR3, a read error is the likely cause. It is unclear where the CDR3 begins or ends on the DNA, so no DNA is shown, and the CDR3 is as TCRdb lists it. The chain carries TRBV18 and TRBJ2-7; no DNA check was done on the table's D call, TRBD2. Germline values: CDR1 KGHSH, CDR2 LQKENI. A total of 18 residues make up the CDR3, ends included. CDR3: CASSPLLADPSYEQYVGP.

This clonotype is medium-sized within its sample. CDR3 in amino acids: CSVAGTSGGGEQFF. CDR3 nucleotide sequence: TGCAGCGTCGCCGGGACTAGCGGGGGGGGTGAGCAGTTCTTC. The chain couples TRBV29-1 to TRBJ2-1, with TRBD2 matching 16 bases. V lost 6 bases and J lost 9; bases outside the gene matches: 5. Per the germline V gene, CDR1 is SQVTM and CDR2 is ANQGSEA. The CDR3 extends over 14 amino acids.

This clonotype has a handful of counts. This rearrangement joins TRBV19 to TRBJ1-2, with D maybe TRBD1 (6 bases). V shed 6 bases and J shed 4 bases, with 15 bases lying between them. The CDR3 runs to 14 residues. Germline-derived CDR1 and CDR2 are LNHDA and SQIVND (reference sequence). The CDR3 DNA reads TGTGCCAGTAGACAGGGCCATTCGTCCTATGGCTACACCTTC. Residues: CASRQGHSSYGYTF.

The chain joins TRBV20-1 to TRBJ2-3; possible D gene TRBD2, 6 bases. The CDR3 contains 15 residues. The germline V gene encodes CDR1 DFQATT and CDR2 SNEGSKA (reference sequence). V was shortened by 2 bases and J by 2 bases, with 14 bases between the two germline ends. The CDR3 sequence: CSARSTGDHTDTQYF. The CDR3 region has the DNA TGCAGTGCTAGAAGTACGGGGGACCACACAGATACGCAGTATTTT.

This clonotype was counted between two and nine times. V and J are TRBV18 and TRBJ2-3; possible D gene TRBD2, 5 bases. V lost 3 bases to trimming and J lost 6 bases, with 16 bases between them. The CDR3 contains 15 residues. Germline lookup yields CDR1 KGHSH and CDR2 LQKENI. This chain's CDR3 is CASSPVSGLSDTQYF. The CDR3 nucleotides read TGTGCCAGCTCACCGGTAAGCGGTCTCTCCGATACGCAGTATTTT.

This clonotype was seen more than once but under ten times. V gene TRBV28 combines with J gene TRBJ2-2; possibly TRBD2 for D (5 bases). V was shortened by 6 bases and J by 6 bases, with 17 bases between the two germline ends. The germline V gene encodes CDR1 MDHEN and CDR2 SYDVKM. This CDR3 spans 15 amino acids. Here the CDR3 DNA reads TGTGCCAGCAGCCCGCCTAGCTCTGGGGCCGGGGAGCTGTTTTTT. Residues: CASSPPSSGAGELFF.

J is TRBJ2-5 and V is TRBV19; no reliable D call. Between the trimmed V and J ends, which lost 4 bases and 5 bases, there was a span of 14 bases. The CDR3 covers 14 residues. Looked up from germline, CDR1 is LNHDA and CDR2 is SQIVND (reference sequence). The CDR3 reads CASSTGLEWETQYF. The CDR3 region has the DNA TGTGCCAGTAGTACTGGCCTAGAGTGGGAGACCCAGTACTTC.

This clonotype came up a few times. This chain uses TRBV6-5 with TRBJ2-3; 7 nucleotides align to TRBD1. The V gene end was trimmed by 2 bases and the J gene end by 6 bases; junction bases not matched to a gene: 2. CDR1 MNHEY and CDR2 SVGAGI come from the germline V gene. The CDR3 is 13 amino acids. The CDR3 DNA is TGTGCCAGCAGTTACGTGGGACAGGATACGCAGTATTTT. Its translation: CASSYVGQDTQYF.

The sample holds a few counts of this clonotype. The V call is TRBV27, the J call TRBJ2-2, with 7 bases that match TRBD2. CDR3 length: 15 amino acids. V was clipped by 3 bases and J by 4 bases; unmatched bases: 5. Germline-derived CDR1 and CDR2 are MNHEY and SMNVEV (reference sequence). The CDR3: CASSLGTILTGELFF. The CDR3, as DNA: TGTGCCAGCAGTTTGGGGACTATACTCACCGGGGAGCTGTTTTTT.

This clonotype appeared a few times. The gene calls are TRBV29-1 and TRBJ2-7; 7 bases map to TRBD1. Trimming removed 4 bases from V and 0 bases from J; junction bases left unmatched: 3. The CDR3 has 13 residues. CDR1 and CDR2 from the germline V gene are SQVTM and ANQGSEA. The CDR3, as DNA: TGCAGCGTTGGACAGGGAAGCTCCTACGAGCAGTACTTC. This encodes CSVGQGSSYEQYF.

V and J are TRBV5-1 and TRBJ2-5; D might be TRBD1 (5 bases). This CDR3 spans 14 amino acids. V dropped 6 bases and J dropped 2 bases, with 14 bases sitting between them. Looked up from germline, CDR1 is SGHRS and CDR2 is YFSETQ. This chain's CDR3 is CASTRVVGQETQYF. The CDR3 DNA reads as TGCGCCAGCACCAGGGTCGTCGGGCAAGAGACCCAGTACTTC.

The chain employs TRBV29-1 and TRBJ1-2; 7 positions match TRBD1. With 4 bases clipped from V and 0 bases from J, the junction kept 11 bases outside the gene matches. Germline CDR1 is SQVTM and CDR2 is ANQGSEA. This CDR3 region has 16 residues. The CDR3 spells CSVGGSRDSPNYGYTF. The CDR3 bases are TGCAGCGTTGGGGGTTCACGGGACAGTCCTAACTATGGCTACACCTTC. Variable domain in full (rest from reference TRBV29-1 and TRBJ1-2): SAVISQKPSRDICQRGTSLTIQCQVDSQVTMMFWYRQQPGQSLTLIATANQGSEATYESGFVIDKFPISRPNLTFSTLTVSNMSPEDSSIYLCSVGGSRDSPNYGYTFGSGTRLTVV.

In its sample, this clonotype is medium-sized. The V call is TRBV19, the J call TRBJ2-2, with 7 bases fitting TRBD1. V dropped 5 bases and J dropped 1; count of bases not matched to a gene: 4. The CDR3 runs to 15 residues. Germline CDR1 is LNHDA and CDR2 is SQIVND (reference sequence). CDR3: CASSSDRVNTGELFF. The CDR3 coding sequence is TGTGCCAGTAGTTCCGACAGGGTGAACACCGGGGAGCTGTTTTTT.

The CDR3 nucleotides are TGTGCCAGCAGTTACCCAAACTCCTACGAGCAGTACTTC. It translates to CASSYPNSYEQYF. The chain carries TRBV6-2 or TRBV6-3 and TRBJ2-7; D ambiguous. CDR1 and CDR2 from the germline V gene are MNHEY and SVGEGT. V lost 2 bases and J 0 bases, leaving 5 bases between the germline ends. The CDR3 sequence is 13 residues long.

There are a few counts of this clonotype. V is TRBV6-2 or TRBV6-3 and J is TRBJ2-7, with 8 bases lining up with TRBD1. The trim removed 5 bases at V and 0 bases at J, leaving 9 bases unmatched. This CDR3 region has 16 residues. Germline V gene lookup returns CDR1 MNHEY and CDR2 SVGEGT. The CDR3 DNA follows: TGTGCCAGCAGTGCCGACAGGGGCACCTCCTCCTACGAGCAGTACGTC. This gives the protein CASSADRGTSSYEQYV.

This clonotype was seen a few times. CDR3 DNA sequence: TGTGCCAGTCACGGGGGGCTAGTGAATTCACCCCTCCACTTT. This translates into CASHGGLVNSPLHF. The V gene is TRBV19, the J gene TRBJ1-6; TRBD1 is a possible D gene (6 bases). The V end lost 8 bases, the J end lost 7 bases, and 15 bases lay between the germline ends. This CDR3 contains 14 residues. CDR1 LNHDA and CDR2 SQIVND come from the germline V gene (reference sequence).

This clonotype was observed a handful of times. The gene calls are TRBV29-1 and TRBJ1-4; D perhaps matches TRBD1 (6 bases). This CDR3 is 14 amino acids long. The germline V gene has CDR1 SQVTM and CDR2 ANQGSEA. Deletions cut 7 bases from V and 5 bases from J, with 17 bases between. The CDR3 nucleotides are TGCAGCGCCGGTGGGGGGCGAGGGAATGAAAAACTGTTTTTT. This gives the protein CSAGGGRGNEKLFF. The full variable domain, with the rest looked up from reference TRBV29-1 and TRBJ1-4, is SAVISQKPSRDICQRGTSLTIQCQVDSQVTMMFWYRQQPGQSLTLIATANQGSEATYESGFVIDKFPISRPNLTFSTLTVSNMSPEDSSIYLCSAGGGRGNEKLFFGSGTQLSVL.

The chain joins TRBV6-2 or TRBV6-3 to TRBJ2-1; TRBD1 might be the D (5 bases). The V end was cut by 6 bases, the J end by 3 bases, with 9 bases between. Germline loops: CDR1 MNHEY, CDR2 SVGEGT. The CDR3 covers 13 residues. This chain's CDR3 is CASRETVYNEQFF. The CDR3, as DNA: TGTGCCAGCAGGGAGACAGTCTACAATGAGCAGTTCTTC.

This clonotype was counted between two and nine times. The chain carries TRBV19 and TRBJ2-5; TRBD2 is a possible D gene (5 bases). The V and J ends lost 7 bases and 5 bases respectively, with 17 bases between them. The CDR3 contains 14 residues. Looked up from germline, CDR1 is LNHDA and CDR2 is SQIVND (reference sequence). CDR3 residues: CASTPRDAGETQYF. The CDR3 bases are TGTGCCAGTACCCCGAGGGATGCTGGGGAGACCCAGTACTTC.

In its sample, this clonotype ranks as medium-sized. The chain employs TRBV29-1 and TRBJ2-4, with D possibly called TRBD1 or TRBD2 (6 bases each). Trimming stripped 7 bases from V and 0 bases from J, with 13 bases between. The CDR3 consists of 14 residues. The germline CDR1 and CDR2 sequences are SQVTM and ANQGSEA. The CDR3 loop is CSAQGGQAKNIQYF. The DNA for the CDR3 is TGCAGCGCCCAAGGGGGGCAAGCCAAAAACATTCAGTACTTC.